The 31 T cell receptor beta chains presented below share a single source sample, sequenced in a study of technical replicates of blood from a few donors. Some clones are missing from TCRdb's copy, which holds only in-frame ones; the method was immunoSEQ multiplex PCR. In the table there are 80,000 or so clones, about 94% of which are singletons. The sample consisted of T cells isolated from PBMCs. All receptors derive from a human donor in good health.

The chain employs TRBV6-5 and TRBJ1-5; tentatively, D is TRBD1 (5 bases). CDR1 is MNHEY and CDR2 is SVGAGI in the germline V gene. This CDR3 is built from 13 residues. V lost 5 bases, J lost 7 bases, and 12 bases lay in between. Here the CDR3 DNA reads TGTGCCAGCAGTCCCGGGGGGGGACAGCCCCAGCATTTT. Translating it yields CASSPGGGQPQHF.

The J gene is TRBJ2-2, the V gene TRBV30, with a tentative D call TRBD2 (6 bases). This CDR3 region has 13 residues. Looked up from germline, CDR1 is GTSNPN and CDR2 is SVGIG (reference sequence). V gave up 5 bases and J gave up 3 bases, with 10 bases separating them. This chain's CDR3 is CAWDGSYTGELFF. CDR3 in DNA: TGTGCCTGGGACGGGAGCTACACCGGGGAGCTGTTTTTT.

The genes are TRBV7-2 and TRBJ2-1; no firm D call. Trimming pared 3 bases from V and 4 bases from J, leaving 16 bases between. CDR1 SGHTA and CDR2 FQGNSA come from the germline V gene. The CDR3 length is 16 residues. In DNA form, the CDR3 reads TGTGCCAGCAGCTTTCAGTGGTCCGCAGTTTACAATGAGCAGTTCTTC. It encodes CASSFQWSAVYNEQFF.

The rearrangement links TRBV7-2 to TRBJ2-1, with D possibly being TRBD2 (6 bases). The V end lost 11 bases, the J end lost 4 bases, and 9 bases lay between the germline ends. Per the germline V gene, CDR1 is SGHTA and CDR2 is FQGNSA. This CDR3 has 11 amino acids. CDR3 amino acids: CAVGTYNEQFF. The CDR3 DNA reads TGTGCCGTCGGGACTTACAATGAGCAGTTCTTC.

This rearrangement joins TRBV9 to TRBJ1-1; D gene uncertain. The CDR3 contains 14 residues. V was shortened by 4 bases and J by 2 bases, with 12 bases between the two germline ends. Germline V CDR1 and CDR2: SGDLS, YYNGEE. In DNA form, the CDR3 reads TGTGCCAGCAGCATATTAGATATTAACACTGAAGCTTTCTTT. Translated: CASSILDINTEAFF. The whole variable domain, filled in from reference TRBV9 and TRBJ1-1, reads DSGVTQTPKHLITATGQRVTLRCSPRSGDLSVYWYQQSLDQGLQFLIQYYNGEERAKGNILERFSAQQFPDLHSELNLSSLELGDSALYFCASSILDINTEAFFGQGTRLTVV.

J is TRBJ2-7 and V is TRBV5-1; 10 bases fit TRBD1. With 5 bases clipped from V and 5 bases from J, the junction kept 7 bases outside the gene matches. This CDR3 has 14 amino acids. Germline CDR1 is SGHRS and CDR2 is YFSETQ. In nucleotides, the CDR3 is TGCGCCAGCAGAAGACAGGGGGCCCCCGACGAGCAGTACTTC. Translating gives CASRRQGAPDEQYF.

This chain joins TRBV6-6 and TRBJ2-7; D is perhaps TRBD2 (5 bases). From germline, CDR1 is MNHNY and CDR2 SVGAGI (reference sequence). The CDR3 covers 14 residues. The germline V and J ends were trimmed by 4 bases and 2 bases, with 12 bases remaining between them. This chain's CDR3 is CASSSGPGTYEQYF. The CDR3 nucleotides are TGTGCCAGCAGTTCAGGACCGGGAACCTACGAGCAGTACTTC.

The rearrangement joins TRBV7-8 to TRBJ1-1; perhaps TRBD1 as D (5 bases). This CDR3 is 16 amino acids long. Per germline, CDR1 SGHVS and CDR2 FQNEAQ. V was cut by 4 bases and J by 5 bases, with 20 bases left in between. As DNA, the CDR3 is TGTGCCAGCAGCTATCCCTACCCCAGGGAGGGGACTGAAGCTTTCTTT. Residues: CASSYPYPREGTEAFF.

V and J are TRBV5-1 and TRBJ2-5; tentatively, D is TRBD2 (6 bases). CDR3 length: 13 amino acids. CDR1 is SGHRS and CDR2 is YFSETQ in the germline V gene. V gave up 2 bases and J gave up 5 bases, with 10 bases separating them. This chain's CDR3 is CASSLSSGETQYF. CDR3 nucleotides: TGCGCCAGCAGCTTATCCAGCGGGGAGACCCAGTACTTC.

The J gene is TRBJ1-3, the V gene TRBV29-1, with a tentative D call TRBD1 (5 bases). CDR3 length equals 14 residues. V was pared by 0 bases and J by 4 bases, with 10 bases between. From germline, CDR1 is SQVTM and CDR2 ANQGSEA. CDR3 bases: TGCAGCGTTGAAGATTCAGGGTGGGGAAACACCATATATTTT. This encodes CSVEDSGWGNTIYF. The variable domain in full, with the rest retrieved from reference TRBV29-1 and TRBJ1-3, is SAVISQKPSRDICQRGTSLTIQCQVDSQVTMMFWYRQQPGQSLTLIATANQGSEATYESGFVIDKFPISRPNLTFSTLTVSNMSPEDSSIYLCSVEDSGWGNTIYFGEGSWLTVV.

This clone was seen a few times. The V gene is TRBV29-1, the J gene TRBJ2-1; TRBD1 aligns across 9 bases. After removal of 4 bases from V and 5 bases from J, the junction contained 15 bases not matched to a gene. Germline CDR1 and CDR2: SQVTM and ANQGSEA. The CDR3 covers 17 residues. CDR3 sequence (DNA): TGCAGCGTTGGAGGCCCGGGACAGGGATTAAATAACAATGAGCAGTTCTTC. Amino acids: CSVGGPGQGLNNNEQFF.

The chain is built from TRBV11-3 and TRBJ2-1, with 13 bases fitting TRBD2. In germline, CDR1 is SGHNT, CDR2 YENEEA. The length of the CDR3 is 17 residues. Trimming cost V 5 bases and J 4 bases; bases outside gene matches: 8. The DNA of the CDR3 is TGTGCCAGCAGCCCGAGAGGACTAGCGGGAGCGTACAATGAGCAGTTCTTC. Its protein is CASSPRGLAGAYNEQFF.

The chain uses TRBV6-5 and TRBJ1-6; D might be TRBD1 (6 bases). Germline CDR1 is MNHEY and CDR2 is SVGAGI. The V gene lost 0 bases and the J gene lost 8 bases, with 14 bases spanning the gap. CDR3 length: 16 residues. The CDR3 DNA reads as TGTGCCAGCAGTTACTCCCCCCAGGGGAGATATTCACCCCTCCACTTT. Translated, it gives CASSYSPQGRYSPLHF.

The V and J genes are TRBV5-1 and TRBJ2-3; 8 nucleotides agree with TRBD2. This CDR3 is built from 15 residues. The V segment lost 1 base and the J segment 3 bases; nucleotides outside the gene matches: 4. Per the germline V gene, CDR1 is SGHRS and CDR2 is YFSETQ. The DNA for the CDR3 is TGCGCCAGCAGCTTGACTAGCGGACCTACAGATACGCAGTATTTT. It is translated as CASSLTSGPTDTQYF.

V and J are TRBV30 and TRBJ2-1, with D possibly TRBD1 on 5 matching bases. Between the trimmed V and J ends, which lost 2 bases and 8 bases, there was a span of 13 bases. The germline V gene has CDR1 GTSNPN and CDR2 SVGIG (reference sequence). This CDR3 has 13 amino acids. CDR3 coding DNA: TGTGCCTGGAGTAGCAGGGTTTCCGATGAGCAGTTCTTC. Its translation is CAWSSRVSDEQFF.

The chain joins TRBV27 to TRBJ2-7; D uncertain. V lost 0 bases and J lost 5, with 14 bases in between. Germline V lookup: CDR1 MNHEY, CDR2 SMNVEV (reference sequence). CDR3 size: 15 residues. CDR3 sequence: CASSLSPGLINEQYF. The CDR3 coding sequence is TGTGCCAGCAGTTTATCGCCTGGGCTCATAAACGAGCAGTACTTC.

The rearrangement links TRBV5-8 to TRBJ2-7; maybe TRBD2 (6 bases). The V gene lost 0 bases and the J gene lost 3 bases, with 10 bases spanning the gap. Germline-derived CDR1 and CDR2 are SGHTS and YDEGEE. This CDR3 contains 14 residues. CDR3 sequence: CASSLDAAGYEQYF. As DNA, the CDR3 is TGTGCCAGCAGCTTGGACGCAGCGGGCTACGAGCAGTACTTC.

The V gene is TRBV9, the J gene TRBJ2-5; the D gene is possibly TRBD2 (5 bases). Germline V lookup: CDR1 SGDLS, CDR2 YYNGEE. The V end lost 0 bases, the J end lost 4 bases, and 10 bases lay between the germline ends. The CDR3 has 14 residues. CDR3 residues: CASSVGSGRETQYF. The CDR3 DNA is TGTGCCAGCAGCGTAGGGAGCGGTCGAGAGACCCAGTACTTC.

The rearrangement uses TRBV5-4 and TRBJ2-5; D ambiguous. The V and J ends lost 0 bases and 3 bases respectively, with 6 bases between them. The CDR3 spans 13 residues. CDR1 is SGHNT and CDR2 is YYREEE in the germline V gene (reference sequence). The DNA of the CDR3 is TGTGCCAGCAGCTTGGACAGAAAAGAGACCCAGTACTTC. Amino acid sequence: CASSLDRKETQYF. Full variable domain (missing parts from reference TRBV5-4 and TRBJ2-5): ETGVTQSPTHLIKTRGQQVTLRCSSQSGHNTVSWYQQALGQGPQFIFQYYREEENGRGNFPPRFSGLQFPNYSSELNVNALELDDSALYLCASSLDRKETQYFGPGTRLLVL.

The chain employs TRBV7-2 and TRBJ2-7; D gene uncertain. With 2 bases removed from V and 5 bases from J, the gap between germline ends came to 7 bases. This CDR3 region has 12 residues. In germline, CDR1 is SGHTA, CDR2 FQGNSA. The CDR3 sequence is CASSLTVDEQYF. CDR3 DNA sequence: TGTGCCAGCAGCTTAACGGTCGACGAGCAGTACTTC.

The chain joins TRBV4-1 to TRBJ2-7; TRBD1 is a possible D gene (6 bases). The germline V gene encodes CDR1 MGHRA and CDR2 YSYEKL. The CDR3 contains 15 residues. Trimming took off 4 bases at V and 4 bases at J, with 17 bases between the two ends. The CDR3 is CASSLTGTLYYEQYF. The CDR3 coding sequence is TGCGCCAGCAGCCTAACCGGGACATTATATTACGAGCAGTACTTC.

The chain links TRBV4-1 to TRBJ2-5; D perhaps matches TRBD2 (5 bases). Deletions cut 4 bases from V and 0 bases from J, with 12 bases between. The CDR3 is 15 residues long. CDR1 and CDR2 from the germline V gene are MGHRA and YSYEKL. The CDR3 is CASSRIIGDQETQYF. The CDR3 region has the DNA TGCGCCAGCAGCCGCATCATCGGGGACCAAGAGACCCAGTACTTC.

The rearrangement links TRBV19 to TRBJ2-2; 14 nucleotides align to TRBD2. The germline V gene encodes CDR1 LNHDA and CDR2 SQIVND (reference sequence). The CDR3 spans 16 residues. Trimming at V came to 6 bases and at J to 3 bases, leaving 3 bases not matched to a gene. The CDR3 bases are TGTGCCAGTAGGGGGGGACTAGCGGGAGACACCGGGGAGCTGTTTTTT. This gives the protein CASRGGLAGDTGELFF.

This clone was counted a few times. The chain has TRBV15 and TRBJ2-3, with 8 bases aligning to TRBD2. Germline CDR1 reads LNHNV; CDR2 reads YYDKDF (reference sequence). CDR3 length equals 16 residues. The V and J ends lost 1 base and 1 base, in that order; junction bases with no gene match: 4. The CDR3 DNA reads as TGTGCCACCAGCAGAGTCAGCGGGAGTGGCACAGATACGCAGTATTTT. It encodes CATSRVSGSGTDTQYF.

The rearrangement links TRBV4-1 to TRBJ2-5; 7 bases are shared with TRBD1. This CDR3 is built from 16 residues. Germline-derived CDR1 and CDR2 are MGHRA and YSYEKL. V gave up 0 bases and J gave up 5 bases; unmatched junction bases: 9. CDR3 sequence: CASSQEARGGRETQYF. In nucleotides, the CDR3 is TGCGCCAGCAGCCAAGAGGCCCGAGGGGGCAGGGAGACCCAGTACTTC.

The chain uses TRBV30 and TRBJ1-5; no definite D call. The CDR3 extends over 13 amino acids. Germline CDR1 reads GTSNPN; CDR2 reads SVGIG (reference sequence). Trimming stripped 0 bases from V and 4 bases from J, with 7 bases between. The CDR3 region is CAWSVNGNQPQHF. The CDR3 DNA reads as TGTGCCTGGAGTGTAAACGGGAATCAGCCCCAGCATTTT.

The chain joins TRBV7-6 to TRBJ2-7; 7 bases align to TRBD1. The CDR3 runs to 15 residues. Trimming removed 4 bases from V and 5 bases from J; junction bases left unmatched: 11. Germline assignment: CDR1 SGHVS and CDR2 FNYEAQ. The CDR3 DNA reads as TGTGCCAGCAGCTATTCCGACAGGGTTTTGGACGAGCAGTACTTC. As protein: CASSYSDRVLDEQYF.

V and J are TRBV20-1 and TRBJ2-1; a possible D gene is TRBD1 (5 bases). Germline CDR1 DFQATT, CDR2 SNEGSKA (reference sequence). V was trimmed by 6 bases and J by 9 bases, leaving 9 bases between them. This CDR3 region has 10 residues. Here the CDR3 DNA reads TGCAGTGCCAGGGCCGGTGAGCAGTTCTTC. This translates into CSARAGEQFF.

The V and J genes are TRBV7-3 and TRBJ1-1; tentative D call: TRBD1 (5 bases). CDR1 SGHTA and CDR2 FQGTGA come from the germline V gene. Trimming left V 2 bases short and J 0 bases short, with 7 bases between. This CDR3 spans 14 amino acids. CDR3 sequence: CASSLGAMNTEAFF. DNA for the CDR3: TGTGCCAGCAGCTTAGGGGCCATGAACACTGAAGCTTTCTTT.

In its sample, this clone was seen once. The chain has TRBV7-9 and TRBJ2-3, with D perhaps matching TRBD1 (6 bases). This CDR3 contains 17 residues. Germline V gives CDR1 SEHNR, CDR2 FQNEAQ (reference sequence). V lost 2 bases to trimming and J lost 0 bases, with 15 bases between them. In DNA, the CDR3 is TGTGCCAGCAGCTTATGGGGACAACTATTTAGCACAGATACGCAGTATTTT. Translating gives CASSLWGQLFSTDTQYF.

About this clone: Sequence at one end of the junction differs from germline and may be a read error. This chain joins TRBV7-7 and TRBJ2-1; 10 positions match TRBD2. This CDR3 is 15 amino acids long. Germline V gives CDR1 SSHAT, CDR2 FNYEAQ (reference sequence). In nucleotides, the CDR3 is TGTGCTAGCAGCTTAGAGCTAGCGGGAGTGAACGAGCAGTTCTTC. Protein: CASSLELAGVNEQFF.